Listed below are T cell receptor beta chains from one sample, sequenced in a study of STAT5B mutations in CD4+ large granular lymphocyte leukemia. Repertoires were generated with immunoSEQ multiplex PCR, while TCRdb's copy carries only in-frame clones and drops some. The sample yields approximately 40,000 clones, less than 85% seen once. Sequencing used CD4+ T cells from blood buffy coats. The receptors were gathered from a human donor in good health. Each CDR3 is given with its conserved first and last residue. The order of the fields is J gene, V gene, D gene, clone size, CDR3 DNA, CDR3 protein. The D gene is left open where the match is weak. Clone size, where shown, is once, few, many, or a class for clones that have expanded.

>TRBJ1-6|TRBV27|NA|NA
TGTGCCAGCAGTTTATCGGGGGGGGCGAGGTCACCCCTCCACTTT
CASSLSGGARSPLHF
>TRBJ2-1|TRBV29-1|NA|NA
TGCAGCGCCCGCCGGGCAGGCTCCTACAATGAGCAGTTCTTC
CSARRAGSYNEQFF
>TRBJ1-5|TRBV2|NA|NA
TGTGCCAGCAGTGAGAACAGGTTTGGCAATCAGCCCCAGCATTTT
CASSENRFGNQPQHF
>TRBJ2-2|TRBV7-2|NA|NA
TGTGCCAGCAGCTTAGACTTCCCGAACACCGGGGAGCTGTTTTTT
CASSLDFPNTGELFF
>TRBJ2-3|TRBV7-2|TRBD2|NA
TGTGCCAGCAGCAGAAAGGAAGCGGGGGCCGCAGATACGCAGTATTTT
CASSRKEAGAADTQYF
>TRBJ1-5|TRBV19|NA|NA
TGTGCCAGTAGTATAAGAGGGGGCAATCAGCCCCAGCATTTT
CASSIRGGNQPQHF
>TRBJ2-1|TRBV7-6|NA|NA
TGTGCCAGCAGCTCCTATAGCGCAACCTACAATGAGCAGTTCTTC
CASSSYSATYNEQFF
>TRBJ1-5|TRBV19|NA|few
TGTGCCAGTAGTCAACAGGGAATTCATCAGCCCCAGCATTTT
CASSQQGIHQPQHF
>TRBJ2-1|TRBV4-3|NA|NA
TGCGCCAGCAGCCAATTGGTCCGACTCTACAATGAGCAGTTCTTC
CASSQLVRLYNEQFF
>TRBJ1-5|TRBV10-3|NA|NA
TGTGCCATCAGTCAGGGATTGGACAATCAGCCCCAGCATTTT
CAISQGLDNQPQHF
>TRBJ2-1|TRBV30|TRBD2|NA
TGTGCCTGGACGCGGATGCGGGCCGCCGGGACTAGTGCCTACAATGAGCAGTTCTTC
CAWTRMRAAGTSAYNEQFF
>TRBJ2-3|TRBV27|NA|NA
TGTGCCAGCAGAACCCGGGCAGCAAGGTCAGATACGCAGTATTTT
CASRTRAARSDTQYF
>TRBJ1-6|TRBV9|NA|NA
TGTGCCAGCAGCGTAGTCCCCACCGGGGATTCACCCCTCCACTTT
CASSVVPTGDSPLHF
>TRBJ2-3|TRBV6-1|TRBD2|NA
TGTGCCAGCAGTGTGGGGACTAGCGTCGGTGATACGCAGTATTTT
CASSVGTSVGDTQYF
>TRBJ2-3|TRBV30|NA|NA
TGTGCCTGGACAATGCGAAGCACAGATACGCAGTATTTT
CAWTMRSTDTQYF
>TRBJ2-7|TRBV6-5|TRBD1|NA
TGTGCCAGCAGGACGGACAGGAACTACGAGCAGTACTTC
CASRTDRNYEQYF
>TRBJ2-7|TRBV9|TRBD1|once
TGTGCCAGCAGCGGGGACAGGGGGGGAATCAGCTACGAGCAGTACTTC
CASSGDRGGISYEQYF